Below, 16 T cell receptor beta chains from the same sample are listed, as sequenced in a study of T-cell reconstitution after alpha-beta-depleted transplantation in children. Unique molecular identifiers were built into the TCRbeta library. MiXCR, applied by TCRdb to the PCR reads, yields one record per CDR3 protein. In the table there are approximately 590,000 distinct CDR3 sequences, 8% to 11% of which are singletons. The source was PBMCs from the stem cell graft donor, collected from the stem cell graft. Source of these receptors: a human donor who donated a stem cell graft to a child with acute myeloid leukemia.

The chain couples TRBV7-2 to TRBJ1-2; tentatively, D is TRBD1 (6 bases). Germline V gene lookup returns CDR1 SGHTA and CDR2 FQGNSA. Deletions cut 5 bases from V and 5 bases from J, with 9 bases between. The CDR3 has 12 amino acids. The CDR3 DNA follows: TGTGCCAGCAGCGTAGGACAGTATGGCTACACCTTC. Protein: CASSVGQYGYTF. The variable domain in full, with the rest retrieved from reference TRBV7-2 and TRBJ1-2, is GAGVSQSPSNKVTEKGKDVELRCDPISGHTALYWYRQSLGQGLEFLIYFQGNSAPDKSGLPSDRFSAERTGGSVSTLTIQRTQQEDSAVYLCASSVGQYGYTFGSGTRLTVV.

This clonotype appeared a single time. This sequence may be a read error, since a much larger clone differs from it by one base. V gene TRBV11-1 combines with J gene TRBJ1-1; D might be TRBD1 (6 bases). Trimming took 5 bases from V and 6 from J, leaving 16 bases between them. The germline CDR1 and CDR2 sequences are SGHAT and FQDESV (reference sequence). CDR3 length: 14 amino acids. For the CDR3, the DNA is TGTGCCAGCAGCCCCGGGGGGGCAGGGTCTGAAGCTTTCTTT. Protein sequence: CASSPGGAGSEAFF. Full variable domain (outside the CDR3, taken from reference TRBV11-1 and TRBJ1-1): EAEVAQSPRYKITEKSQAVAFWCDPISGHATLYWYRQILGQGPELLVQFQDESVVDDSQLPKDRFSAERLKGVDSTLKIQPAELGDSAMYLCASSPGGAGSEAFFGQGTRLTVV.

This clonotype has just a few counts. The V and J genes are TRBV12-3 or TRBV12-4 and TRBJ1-1; D perhaps matches TRBD1 (5 bases). The CDR3 runs to 13 residues. V dropped 11 bases and J dropped 3 bases, with 16 bases sitting between them. CDR3 nucleotides: TGTGCCGTAAGAGGGAGGGGAGACACTGAAGCTTTCTTT. Amino acids: CAVRGRGDTEAFF.

The chain couples TRBV7-2 to TRBJ2-5; D remains ambiguous. The CDR3 has 13 residues. V dropped 5 bases and J dropped 4 bases, with 11 bases sitting between them. CDR1 SGHTA and CDR2 FQGNSA come from the germline V gene. The CDR3, as DNA: TGTGCCAGCAGCAGCTCCTTTAGAGAGACCCAGTACTTC. It is translated as CASSSSFRETQYF.

This clonotype came up many times. The gene calls are TRBV20-1 and TRBJ2-7; 7 positions agree with TRBD2. The CDR3 contains 13 residues. Looked up from germline, CDR1 is DFQATT and CDR2 is SNEGSKA (reference sequence). J lost 3 bases, V lost 6 bases, and 8 bases had no gene match. The DNA for the CDR3 is TGCAGTGCGAGATCACTAGCGTTCTACGAGCAGTACTTC. This codes for CSARSLAFYEQYF.

In DNA form, the CDR3 reads TGTGCCAGCAGCTCCACACTAGCGGGAGGGTTTGACGAGCAGTACTTC. Translation gives CASSSTLAGGFDEQYF. This chain links TRBV7-2 with TRBJ2-7; TRBD2 matches at 13 bases. The CDR3 is 16 amino acids. V gave up 4 bases and J gave up 5 bases; unmatched junction bases: 8. The germline gives CDR1 SGHTA, CDR2 FQGNSA.

This clonotype showed up many times. The V call is TRBV7-3, the J call TRBJ2-1, with TRBD2 matching over 10 bases. Germline V gene lookup returns CDR1 SGHTA and CDR2 FQGTGA. Trimming cost V 3 bases and J 8 bases; bases outside gene matches: 7. The CDR3 totals 15 residues. DNA of the CDR3: TGTGCCAGCAGCTTTACTAGCGGGGCCTGGGATGAGCAGTTCTTC. It yields the protein CASSFTSGAWDEQFF.

The chain's CDR3 is CASSLDPQAYGYTF. The CDR3 DNA follows: TGTGCCAGCAGCTTGGACCCCCAGGCCTATGGCTACACCTTC. The chain uses TRBV5-5 and TRBJ1-2, with D uncertain. V was cut by 0 bases and J by 4 bases, with 10 bases left in between. CDR1 is SGHKS, CDR2 YYEKEE, per germline (reference sequence). The CDR3 runs 14 residues. Complete variable domain (other parts from reference TRBV5-5 and TRBJ1-2): DAGVTQSPTHLIKTRGQQVTLRCSPISGHKSVSWYQQVLGQGPQFIFQYYEKEERGRGNFPDRFSARQFPNYSSELNVNALLLGDSALYLCASSLDPQAYGYTFGSGTRLTVV.

The table lists this clonotype with many counts. The chain is built from TRBV2 and TRBJ2-1; 7 bases are a match to TRBD2. Germline CDR1 SNHLY, CDR2 FYNNEI. Losses at the gene ends were 7 bases for V and 4 bases for J; bases not matched to a gene: 4. The CDR3 length is 13 residues. CDR3 DNA sequence: TGTGCCAGCAATGGGGGGGAGTACAATGAGCAGTTCTTC. Protein: CASNGGEYNEQFF.

In its sample, this clonotype was seen a few times. This sequence joins TRBV20-1 and TRBJ2-3, with D tentatively TRBD1 (6 bases). The CDR3 loop spans 14 amino acids. The germline V gene encodes CDR1 DFQATT and CDR2 SNEGSKA (reference sequence). Trimming took off 1 base at V and 2 bases at J, with 10 bases between the two ends. The DNA for the CDR3 is TGCAGTGCTAGAGTGGGACAAGCCACAGATACGCAGTATTTT. Translation gives CSARVGQATDTQYF.

There are many counts of this clonotype. CDR3: CASSQGGNGGAGANVLTF. The DNA for the CDR3 is TGTGCCAGCAGCCAAGGGGGAAACGGAGGGGCTGGGGCCAACGTCCTGACTTTC. The chain is built from TRBV4-2 and TRBJ2-6; D may be TRBD2 (6 bases). The CDR3 is 18 residues long. CDR1 LGHNA and CDR2 YNFKEQ come from the germline V gene. V lost 1 base and J lost 2, with 15 bases in between.

This clonotype was observed many times. The chain couples TRBV15 to TRBJ2-3; D call uncertain. The germline gives CDR1 LNHNV, CDR2 YYDKDF (reference sequence). This CDR3 contains 14 residues. Trimming removed 0 bases from V and 4 bases from J, with 8 bases in between. In DNA form, the CDR3 reads TGTGCCACCAGCAGAGATAGGAACTCAGATACGCAGTATTTT. This encodes CATSRDRNSDTQYF.

CDR3 nucleotides: TGTGCCAGCAGCTTTTCAGGGGCGGGAGTCTACAATGAGCAGTTCTTC. Amino acids: CASSFSGAGVYNEQFF. The genes are TRBV7-9 and TRBJ2-1, with D possibly TRBD2 on 7 matching bases. V was pared by 3 bases and J by 3 bases, with 15 bases between. The CDR3 runs to 16 residues. Germline CDR1 is SEHNR and CDR2 is FQNEAQ (reference sequence).

This chain uses TRBV10-3 with TRBJ2-7, with 8 bases fitting TRBD1. V trimming: 10 bases; J trimming: 4 bases; junction bases outside the gene matches: 12. The CDR3 has 14 residues. Germline values: CDR1 ENHRY, CDR2 SYGVKD. DNA for the CDR3: TGTGCCACCCCGAGGGAAACAGGGGGATACGAGCAGTACTTC. Protein product: CATPRETGGYEQYF.

In its sample, this clonotype was seen a few times. The chain uses TRBV10-3 and TRBJ2-7; D not resolved. There are 14 residues in the CDR3. Germline CDR1 is ENHRY and CDR2 is SYGVKD. V was pared by 0 bases and J by 5 bases, with 11 bases between. CDR3 residues: CAISESSFEDEQYF. The CDR3 DNA sequence: TGTGCCATCAGTGAGTCGAGTTTCGAGGACGAGCAGTACTTC.

This sequence joins TRBV18 and TRBJ1-2; no clear D gene. Germline-derived CDR1 and CDR2 are KGHSH and LQKENI. The CDR3 has 15 residues. Deletions cut 2 bases from V and 1 base from J, with 11 bases between. The CDR3 spells CASSPGQVDNYGYTF. The CDR3 bases are TGTGCCAGCTCACCAGGGCAGGTCGATAACTATGGCTACACCTTC.